The 7 T cell receptor beta chains given below trace back to one sample, sequenced in a study of blood T cell repertoires in COVID-19. Clones were read by immunoSEQ multiplex PCR, and TCRdb kept only the in-frame ones, dropping some. The sample has around 340,000 clones, 75% to 90% seen once. The source material was peripheral blood. These receptors were obtained from a woman aged 55-69 years with COVID-19, enrolled during active disease.

The chain has TRBV4-1 and TRBJ1-1, with D unresolved. V was clipped by 0 bases and J by 7 bases, with 6 bases between them. The CDR3 consists of 12 residues. CDR1 is MGHRA, CDR2 YSYEKL, per germline. The CDR3 region is CASSQDENEAFF. The DNA of the CDR3 is TGCGCCAGCAGCCAAGATGAGAATGAAGCTTTCTTT.

The rearrangement uses TRBV11-3 and TRBJ2-7, with a weak D call TRBD1 (7 bases). Trimming pared 5 bases from V and 6 bases from J, leaving 14 bases between. This CDR3 comprises 13 residues. The V gene's germline CDR1 is SGHNT and CDR2 YENEEA. CDR3 sequence (DNA): TGTGCCAGCAGCGAGCAGGGGGGTAGCGAGCAGTACTTC. Translated: CASSEQGGSEQYF.

This clone occurred many times. This chain uses TRBV2 with TRBJ2-7; 8 bases line up with TRBD1. Germline V lookup: CDR1 SNHLY, CDR2 FYNNEI. Unmatched junction bases numbered 7, after V lost 3 bases and J lost 6 bases. The CDR3 is 14 residues long. The CDR3 region is CASSDGDRGPEQYF. The CDR3 coding sequence is TGTGCCAGCAGTGATGGAGACAGGGGCCCCGAGCAGTACTTC.

This clone appeared once. The rearrangement uses TRBV5-1 and TRBJ1-2; 7 bases align to TRBD1. The germline V gene encodes CDR1 SGHRS and CDR2 YFSETQ. This CDR3 has 14 residues. After removal of 3 bases from V and 0 bases from J, the junction contained 2 bases not matched to a gene. This CDR3 reads CASSWDSPNYGYTF. CDR3 nucleotide sequence: TGCGCCAGCAGCTGGGACAGTCCTAACTATGGCTACACCTTC.

The gene calls are TRBV4-1 and TRBJ1-2; 7 nucleotides align to TRBD1. This CDR3 is built from 15 residues. The V and J ends lost 3 bases and 1 base, in that order; junction bases with no gene match: 5. Germline V CDR1 and CDR2: MGHRA, YSYEKL. The CDR3 region is CASSQTGTVNYGYTF. The CDR3 region has the DNA TGCGCCAGCAGCCAGACCGGGACAGTTAACTATGGCTACACCTTC.

CDR3 in amino acids: CASSTDLAGVEETQYF. CDR3 nucleotide sequence: TGTGCCAGCAGCACCGATCTAGCGGGGGTCGAAGAGACCCAGTACTTC. The chain carries TRBV5-4 and TRBJ2-5; TRBD2 matches at 10 bases. This CDR3 is 16 amino acids long. V dropped 4 bases and J dropped 3; count of bases not matched to a gene: 9. Germline lookup yields CDR1 SGHNT and CDR2 YYREEE (reference sequence).

The rearrangement uses TRBV5-1 and TRBJ1-2; 10 nucleotides agree with TRBD1. Trimming cost V 0 bases and J 6 bases; bases outside gene matches: 2. The germline V gene has CDR1 SGHRS and CDR2 YFSETQ. The CDR3 has 14 amino acids. CDR3: CASSLAGTGDGYTF. In nucleotides, the CDR3 is TGCGCCAGCAGCTTGGCCGGGACAGGGGATGGCTACACCTTC.